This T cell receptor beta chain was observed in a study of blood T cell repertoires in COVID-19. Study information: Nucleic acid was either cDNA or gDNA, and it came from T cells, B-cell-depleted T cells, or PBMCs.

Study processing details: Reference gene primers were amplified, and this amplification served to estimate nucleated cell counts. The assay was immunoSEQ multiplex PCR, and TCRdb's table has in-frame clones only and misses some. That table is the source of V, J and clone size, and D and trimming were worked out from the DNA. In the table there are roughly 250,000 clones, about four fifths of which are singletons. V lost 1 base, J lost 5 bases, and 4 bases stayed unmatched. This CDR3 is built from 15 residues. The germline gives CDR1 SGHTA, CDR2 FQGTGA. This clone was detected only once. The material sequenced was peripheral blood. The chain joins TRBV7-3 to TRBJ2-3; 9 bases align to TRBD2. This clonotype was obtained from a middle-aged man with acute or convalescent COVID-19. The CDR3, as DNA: TGTGCCAGCAGCTTAATTGGCGGGAGGGTAGATACGCAGTATTTT. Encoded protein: CASSLIGGRVDTQYF.